Listed below are T cell receptor beta chains from one sample, sequenced in a study of cytomegalovirus exposure and HLA in healthy donors. Assay used: immunoSEQ multiplex PCR; TCRdb lists only in-frame clones, some missing. The sample consists of about 180,000 clones, 87% of them appearing once. The material sequenced was PBMCs. The receptors stem from a woman in her twenties or thirties in good health and CMV-seronegative. Each CDR3 is given with its conserved first and last residue. A D gene is named only where the DNA matches it firmly. A clone size is listed for some rows: how often the clone was seen (once, few, many), or a class if it is expanded.

TRBJ2-5,TRBD2,.,TRBV2,CASRGTSGGWETQYF,TGTGCCAGCAGGGGGACTAGCGGGGGATGGGAGACCCAGTACTTC
TRBJ2-7,.,once,TRBV6-1,CASSPGIQSYEQYF,TGTGCCAGCAGTCCGGGGATCCAGTCCTACGAGCAGTACTTC
TRBJ2-7,.,.,TRBV4-1,CASSQEWRGGEQYF,TGCGCCAGCAGCCAAGAGTGGCGGGGCGGCGAGCAGTACTTC
TRBJ1-5,TRBD1,.,TRBV9,CASSAGQGRNQPQHF,TGTGCCAGCAGCGCCGGACAGGGGAGGAATCAGCCCCAGCATTTT
TRBJ2-7,.,.,TRBV6-5,CASSSLAPYEQYF,TGTGCCAGCAGTTCCCTGGCCCCCTACGAGCAGTACTTC
TRBJ2-6,TRBD2,.,TRBV9,CASSVEAGGFSGANVLTF,TGTGCCAGCAGCGTCGAAGCGGGGGGTTTCTCTGGGGCCAACGTCCTGACTTTC
TRBJ2-5,TRBD2,.,TRBV9,CASSERLGLAGEETQYF,TGTGCCAGCAGCGAGAGATTGGGACTAGCGGGGGAAGAGACCCAGTACTTC
TRBJ2-5,TRBD2,.,TRBV2,CASSEAGSGGQETQYF,TGTGCCAGCAGTGAAGCTGGTAGCGGGGGACAAGAGACCCAGTACTTC
TRBJ1-1,TRBD1,.,TRBV23-1,CASSQRIRDRGLMAFF,TGCGCCAGCAGTCAACGTATCCGGGACAGGGGGCTTATGGCTTTCTTT
TRBJ1-2,TRBD1,.,TRBV19,CASSIETGENYGYTF,TGTGCCAGTAGTATCGAGACAGGGGAGAACTATGGCTACACCTTC
TRBJ1-2,TRBD1,.,TRBV9,CASSLTILGQGTLYGYTF,TGTGCCAGCAGCCTAACGATATTAGGACAGGGGACTCTTTATGGCTACACCTTC
TRBJ2-7,TRBD1,.,TRBV30,CAWTGGIKQYF,TGTGCCTGGACAGGGGGCATCAAGCAGTACTTC
TRBJ2-2,.,.,TRBV7-6,CASSSLIGGGLWNTGELFF,TGTGCCAGCAGCAGTTTAATTGGCGGGGGCCTTTGGAACACCGGGGAGCTGTTTTTT